This TCR beta chain appears in the sequencing data of a study of T cells in Graves' hyperthyroidism and ophthalmopathy. About the research overall: Peripheral blood specimens were obtained at initial diagnosis, prior to any treatment.

This clonotype was detected many times. The TCR beta CDR3 regions underwent amplification using RNA transcripts as the source. The TCR CDR3 was amplified in a first-round RT-PCR using the HTBI primer set. MiXCR was run by TCRdb on the multiplex PCR reads, yielding one entry per CDR3 protein. The sample includes some 440,000 distinct CDR3 sequences, approximately 15% of them seen just once. The trim removed 5 bases at V and 0 bases at J, leaving 10 bases unmatched. The CDR3 consists of 17 residues. Aged 18 to 65, the patients had hyperthyroidism that was newly diagnosed and had lasted under 2 months. Diagnosis rested on symptoms, serum thyroxine and TRAb, thyroid ultrasound, and orbital computed tomography.

Source material: blood. J is TRBJ1-5 and V is TRBV12-3 or TRBV12-4, with 7 bases lining up with TRBD1. The clonotype originates from a woman aged 18-29 years with Graves' hyperthyroidism. CDR3 sequence (DNA): TGTGCCAGCAGTCCCGATCGAAAGGGGGCTAGCAATCAGCCCCAGCATTTT. It encodes CASSPDRKGASNQPQHF.